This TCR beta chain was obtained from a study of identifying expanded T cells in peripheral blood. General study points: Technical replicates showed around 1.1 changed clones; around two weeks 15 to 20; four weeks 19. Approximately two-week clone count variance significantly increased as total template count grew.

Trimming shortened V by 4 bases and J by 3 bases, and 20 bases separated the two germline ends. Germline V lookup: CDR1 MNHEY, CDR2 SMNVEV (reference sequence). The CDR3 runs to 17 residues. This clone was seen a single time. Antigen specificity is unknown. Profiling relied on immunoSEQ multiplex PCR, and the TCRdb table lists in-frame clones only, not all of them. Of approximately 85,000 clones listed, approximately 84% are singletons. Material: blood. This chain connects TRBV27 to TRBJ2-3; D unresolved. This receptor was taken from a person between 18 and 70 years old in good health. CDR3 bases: TGTGCCAGCAGTTCCCAGCCCCCGACAAAAGGTACAGATACGCAGTATTTT. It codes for CASSSQPPTKGTDTQYF.